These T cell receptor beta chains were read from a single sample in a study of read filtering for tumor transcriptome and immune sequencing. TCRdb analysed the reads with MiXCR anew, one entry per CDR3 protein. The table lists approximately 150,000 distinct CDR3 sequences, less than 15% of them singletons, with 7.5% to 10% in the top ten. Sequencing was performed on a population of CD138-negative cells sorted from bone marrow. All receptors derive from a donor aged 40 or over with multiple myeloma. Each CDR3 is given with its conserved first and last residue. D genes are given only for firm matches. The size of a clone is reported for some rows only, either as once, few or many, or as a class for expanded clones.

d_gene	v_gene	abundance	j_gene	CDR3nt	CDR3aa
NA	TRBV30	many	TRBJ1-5	TGTGCCTGGAGTCCCTCGCGTCCCTGGCAGCCCCAGCATTTT	CAWSPSRPWQPQHF
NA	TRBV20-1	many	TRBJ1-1	TGCAGTGCCACGGCGGTGACTGAAGCTTTCTTT	CSATAVTEAFF
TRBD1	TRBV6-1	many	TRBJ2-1	TGTGCCAGCAGTTTTACAGGGGGACCTTACAATGAGCAGTTCTTC	CASSFTGGPYNEQFF
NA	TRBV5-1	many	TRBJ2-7	TGCGCCAGCAGCTTGAACAGGGTGTCCTACGAGCAGTACTTC	CASSLNRVSYEQYF
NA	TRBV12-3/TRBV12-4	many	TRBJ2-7	TGTGCCAGCAGTTCCTTTTCAGGGTCCGACGAGCAGTACTTC	CASSSFSGSDEQYF
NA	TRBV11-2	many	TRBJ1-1	TGTGCCAGCAGCCTGGGCGGGACAACGAACACTGAAGCTTTCTTT	CASSLGGTTNTEAFF
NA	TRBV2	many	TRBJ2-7	TGTGCCAGCAGTTCGGGCGGCTACGAGCAGTACTTC	CASSSGGYEQYF
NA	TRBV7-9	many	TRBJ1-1	TGTGCCAGCAGCCCCGAGGGCCCGGACAGCCTTAACACTGAAGCTTTCTTT	CASSPEGPDSLNTEAFF
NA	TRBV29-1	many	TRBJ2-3	TGCAGCGTTGAGAGGCAGGCCGGCACAGATACGCAGTATTTT	CSVERQAGTDTQYF
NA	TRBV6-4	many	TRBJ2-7	TGTGCCAGCAGTGACTTGGACAGATACTCCTACGAGCAGTACTTC	CASSDLDRYSYEQYF
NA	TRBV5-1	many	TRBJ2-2	TGCGCCAGCAGCGAAAGGGGGGGGCCGAACACCGGGGAGCTGTTTTTT	CASSERGGPNTGELFF
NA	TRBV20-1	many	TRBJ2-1	TGCAGTGCTAGAGACGCCGGGACTCGCCTCTTCTTC	CSARDAGTRLFF
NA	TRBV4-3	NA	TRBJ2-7	TGCACCAGCAGCCAAGGTCCTGGATTCTGCGAGCAGTACTTC	CTSSQGPGFCEQYF
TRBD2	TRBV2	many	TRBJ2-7	TGTGCCAGCAGTGAAGCGATCGGGGGGGTCTACGAGCAGTACTTC	CASSEAIGGVYEQYF
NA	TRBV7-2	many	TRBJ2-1	TGTGCCAGCAGCTTAGCAGAGAATGAGCAGTTCTTC	CASSLAENEQFF
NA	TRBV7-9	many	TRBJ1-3	TGTGCCAGCAGCCCCCAGGGAACTGGAAACACCATATATTTT	CASSPQGTGNTIYF
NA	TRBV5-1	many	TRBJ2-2	TGCGCCAGCAACCTAGCGCCGGGGAGGGAGCTGTTTTTT	CASNLAPGRELFF
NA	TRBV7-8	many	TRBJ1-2	TGTGCCAGCAGCCGGAGAGCAGGGGAGGGATTCTATGGCTACACCTTC	CASSRRAGEGFYGYTF
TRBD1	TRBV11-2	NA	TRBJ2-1	TGTGCCAGCAGCTTCCGACAGGGTAGTTACAATGAGCAGTTCTTC	CASSFRQGSYNEQFF
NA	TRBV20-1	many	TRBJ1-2	TGCAGTGCTCCTGTGGACTATGGCTACACCTTC	CSAPVDYGYTF
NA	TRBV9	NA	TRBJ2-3	TGTGCCAGCAGCGTAGATGGAGGGGGCGGAGAAGATACGCAGTATTTT	CASSVDGGGGEDTQYF
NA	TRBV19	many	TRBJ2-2	TGTGCCAGTAGGAGAGGGCAGGGGAACACCGGGGAGCTGTTTTTT	CASRRGQGNTGELFF
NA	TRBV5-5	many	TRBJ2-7	TGTGCCAGCAGCCCCCGGCAGGGTGCCTACGAGCAGTACTTC	CASSPRQGAYEQYF
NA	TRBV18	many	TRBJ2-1	TGTGCCAGCTCACCGGCCATACGGGACACCTACCTATTTTACAATGAGCAGTTCTTC	CASSPAIRDTYLFYNEQFF
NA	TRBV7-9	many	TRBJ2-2	TGTGCCAGCAGCTTAGCGGTCGGGGAGCTGTTTTTT	CASSLAVGELFF
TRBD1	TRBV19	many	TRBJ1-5	TGTGCCAGTTCGCAAAGAGACAGGGCTTTAGTTGAGCAGCCCCAGCATTTT	CASSQRDRALVEQPQHF
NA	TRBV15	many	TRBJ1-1	TGTGCCACCAGCAGAGATTTTTCCAGGGGCCAGATGAACACTGAAGCTTTCTTT	CATSRDFSRGQMNTEAFF
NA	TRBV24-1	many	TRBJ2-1	TGTGCCACCAGCCTAATAGGCGATGAGCAGTTCTTC	CATSLIGDEQFF
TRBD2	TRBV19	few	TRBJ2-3	TGTGCCAGTAGTATAGGGGGAGCGGGAGGTCGCACAGATACGCAGTATTTT	CASSIGGAGGRTDTQYF
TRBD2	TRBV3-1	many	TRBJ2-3	TGTGCCAGCAGCCAACTGGGTAGCGGGAGCGGCACAGATACGCAGTATTTT	CASSQLGSGSGTDTQYF
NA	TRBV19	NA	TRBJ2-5	TGTGCCAGTAGTCGGCTAGGGAGCGGCGAGACCCAGTATTTC	CASSRLGSGETQYF
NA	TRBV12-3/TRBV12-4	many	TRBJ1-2	TGTGCCAGCAGCTGGACGTTGGGGTATGGCTACACCTTC	CASSWTLGYGYTF
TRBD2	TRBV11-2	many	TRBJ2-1	TGTGCCAGCAGCTTATTGCGGGAGGTCCGCAATGAGCAGTTCTTC	CASSLLREVRNEQFF
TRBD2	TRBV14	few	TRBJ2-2	TGTGCCAGCAGCCAAGATAGGGGACTAGCGGGAGTCGGCGGGGAGCTGTTTTTT	CASSQDRGLAGVGGELFF
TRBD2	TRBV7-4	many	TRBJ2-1	TGTGCCAGCAGCCACCTAGCGGGAGAGGGTTGGAATGAGCAGTTCTTC	CASSHLAGEGWNEQFF
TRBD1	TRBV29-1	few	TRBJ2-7	TGCAGCGTCCAGGGACAGGGGGATGGATACGAGCAGTACTTC	CSVQGQGDGYEQYF
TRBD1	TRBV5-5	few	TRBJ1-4	TGTGCCAGCAGCTTCTGGACAGGGAAGAATGAAAAACTGTTTTTT	CASSFWTGKNEKLFF
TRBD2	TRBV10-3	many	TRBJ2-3	TGTGCCATCAGTGATAGCGGGAGGAGGGCAGATACGCAGTATTTT	CAISDSGRRADTQYF
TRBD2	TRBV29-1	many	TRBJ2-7	TGCAGCGTTGGGGAGGGGACCTGGGCCTACGAGCAGTACTTC	CSVGEGTWAYEQYF